A single sample gave rise to the 13 T cell receptor beta chains below, sequenced in a study of blood T cell repertoires in COVID-19. Repertoires were generated with immunoSEQ multiplex PCR, while TCRdb's copy carries only in-frame clones and drops some. The sample has just under 350,000 clones; around 82% are singletons. Specimen: peripheral blood. These receptors were collected from a man aged 25-40 years with active or convalescent COVID-19.

J is TRBJ1-2 and V is TRBV3-1 (or the pseudogene TRBV3-2); D possibly corresponds to TRBD1 (6 bases). V lost 1 base, J lost 5 bases, and 17 bases lay in between. This CDR3 spans 16 amino acids. Germline V gives CDR1 LGHDT, CDR2 YNNKEL (reference sequence). CDR3 in DNA: TGTGCCAGCAGCCAAGCCAGGGGCCTTGCATCTTATGGCTACACCTTC. Its translation is CASSQARGLASYGYTF.

CDR3 protein: CASSLVLLEGDTQYF. The DNA for the CDR3 is TGTGCCAGCAGCTTAGTACTATTAGAGGGAGATACGCAGTATTTT. The chain uses TRBV7-2 and TRBJ2-3; TRBD2 is a possible D gene (5 bases). The V and J ends lost 1 base and 5 bases respectively, with 13 bases between them. Per germline, CDR1 SGHTA and CDR2 FQGNSA. CDR3 length: 15 residues.

This clone has a single count. The genes are TRBV28 and TRBJ1-5; D remains ambiguous. CDR3 length: 15 residues. V was pared by 2 bases and J by 4 bases, with 12 bases between. The germline V gene encodes CDR1 MDHEN and CDR2 SYDVKM. CDR3: CASSLGSRHNQPQHF. For the CDR3, the DNA is TGTGCCAGCAGTTTAGGCAGCAGGCATAATCAGCCCCAGCATTTT.

This rearrangement joins TRBV5-1 to TRBJ2-7; 11 nucleotides line up with TRBD1. This CDR3 has 14 residues. Germline loops: CDR1 SGHRS, CDR2 YFSETQ. The junction had 3 bases not matched to a gene; V was cut back by 2 bases and J by 5 bases. The CDR3 sequence: CASSFRTGGDEQYF. DNA of the CDR3: TGCGCCAGCAGCTTCCGGACAGGGGGCGACGAGCAGTACTTC.

The chain carries TRBV6-5 and TRBJ2-2; possibly TRBD2 for D (6 bases). CDR1 and CDR2 from the germline V gene are MNHEY and SVGAGI. The CDR3 is 14 residues long. Trimming stripped 10 bases from V and 0 bases from J, with 12 bases between. CDR3 loop: CATGTYANTGELFF. The CDR3 nucleotides are TGTGCCACGGGGACTTACGCGAACACCGGGGAGCTGTTTTTT.

Concerning this clone itself: A junction boundary mismatches the germline segment, possibly from a read error. The same CDR3 also results from other DNA sequences found in this sample. The chain combines TRBV12-3 or TRBV12-4 with TRBJ1-1, with D hard to call. The CDR3 sequence is 11 residues long. CDR3 DNA: TGTGCCAGCAGTCAAAACAGTGAAGCTTTCTTT. Protein product: CASSQNSEAFF.

This CDR3 reads CATSDPTGLYGYTF. CDR3 DNA: TGTGCCACCAGTGATCCTACAGGCCTTTATGGCTACACCTTC. The chain combines TRBV24-1 with TRBJ1-2; tentatively, D is TRBD1 (5 bases). Looked up from germline, CDR1 is KGHDR and CDR2 is SFDVKD. Trimming took 3 bases from V and 5 from J, leaving 12 bases between them. The CDR3 covers 14 residues.

The chain carries TRBV2 and TRBJ2-1; TRBD2 agrees at 7 bases. Germline lookup yields CDR1 SNHLY and CDR2 FYNNEI. Trimming removed 10 bases from V and 5 bases from J; junction bases left unmatched: 8. There are 13 residues in the CDR3. The CDR3 protein is CAIGAGYNNEQFF. CDR3 DNA: TGTGCCATTGGAGCGGGGTACAACAATGAGCAGTTCTTC.

This clone was observed once. The genes are TRBV7-9 and TRBJ1-6, with D hard to call. From germline, CDR1 is SEHNR and CDR2 FQNEAQ (reference sequence). The CDR3 sequence is 13 residues long. The V and J ends lost 3 bases and 8 bases respectively, with 8 bases between them. The CDR3 DNA follows: TGTGCCAGCAGCTTCGGGGAGGATTCACCCCTCCACTTT. Amino acids: CASSFGEDSPLHF. The whole variable domain, remainder taken from reference TRBV7-9 and TRBJ1-6, is DTGVSQNPRHKITKRGQNVTFRCDPISEHNRLYWYRQTLGQGPEFLTYFQNEAQLEKSRLLSDRFSAERPKGSFSTLEIQRTEQGDSAMYLCASSFGEDSPLHFGNGTRLTVT.

The chain couples TRBV10-3 to TRBJ2-3, with 8 bases fitting TRBD1. Unmatched junction bases numbered 9, after V lost 0 bases and J lost 1 base. The CDR3 totals 18 residues. Germline assignment: CDR1 ENHRY and CDR2 SYGVKD. The CDR3 loop reads CAISESITGDRRTDTQYF. The CDR3 region has the DNA TGTGCCATCAGTGAGTCTATAACCGGGGACAGGCGCACAGATACGCAGTATTTT.

The chain has TRBV5-3 and TRBJ2-3; D not certain. TRBV5-3 is assigned to the ORF class and has an uncertain function. The CDR3 is 14 residues long. The V end lost 3 bases, the J end lost 2 bases, and 10 bases lay between the germline ends. CDR3 in DNA: TGTGCCAGAAGCTCATCAGCGAACACAGATACGCAGTATTTT. It is translated as CARSSSANTDTQYF.

The rearrangement uses TRBV21-1 and TRBJ2-7; TRBD1 is taken as the D call from the table, unchecked against the DNA. TRBV21-1 is a known pseudogene. This CDR3 comprises 19 residues. The CDR3: CASSKEGYVKGEIPYEQYF. In DNA, the CDR3 is TGTGCCAGCAGCAAAGAGGGCTATGTCAAGGGGGAGATTCCCTACGAGCAGTACTTC.

This sequence joins TRBV4-2 and TRBJ1-3; 7 bases fit TRBD1. With V trimmed by 2 bases and J by 0 bases, 1 base remained unmatched. Germline V gene sequence: CDR1 LGHNA, CDR2 YNFKEQ. The CDR3 sequence is 15 residues long. The CDR3 here is CASSQWDSSGNTIYF. CDR3 DNA: TGTGCCAGCAGCCAATGGGACAGCTCTGGAAACACCATATATTTT.